This T cell receptor beta chain originates from a study of shared clonotypes between healthy human individuals. About the research overall: CD4 naive and CD4 memory each took three plates per donor, while CD8 naive took two and CD8 memory one.

Every donor was a Caucasian adult from Nashville, Tennessee. The germline V gene encodes CDR1 SEHNR and CDR2 FQNEAQ (reference sequence). This CDR3 has 14 amino acids. The V end was cut by 6 bases, the J end by 1 base, with 13 bases between. Assay used: immunoSEQ multiplex PCR; TCRdb lists only in-frame clones, some missing. The sample has 650,000 to 700,000 clones; less than 95% are singletons. This clone was picked up one time. The sample taken for sequencing was memory CD8+ T cells from PBMCs. The subset denotes: CD45RO+ cells pooled with CCR7-negative TemRA cells. The rearrangement joins TRBV7-9 to TRBJ2-7; D uncertain. This clonotype originated in a man aged 18-30 years in good health. Some clones in this sample may be carry-over from other donors' samples. The CDR3 loop reads CASRPLLASYEQYF. Here the CDR3 DNA reads TGTGCCAGCAGACCTCTGTTAGCTTCCTACGAGCAGTACTTC.